Shown below are 14 T cell receptor beta chains from a single sample sequenced in a study of shared clonotypes between healthy human individuals. TCRdb's table, derived via immunoSEQ multiplex PCR, lists solely in-frame clones and lacks some. The sample consists of over 1.4 million clones, about 96% of them appearing once. Sequenced material: naive CD4+ T cells sorted from blood. Noted subset: CD45RA+ positively selected. Every receptor here comes from a young man in good health.

The chain couples TRBV11-1 to TRBJ2-1; no clear D. Germline CDR1 is SGHAT and CDR2 is FQDESV (reference sequence). V shed 6 bases and J shed 6 bases, with 6 bases lying between them. This CDR3 comprises 11 residues. This CDR3 reads CASSSSNEQFF. CDR3 nucleotide sequence: TGTGCCAGCAGTTCGTCCAATGAGCAGTTCTTC.

The gene calls are TRBV6-4 and TRBJ2-2; D perhaps matches TRBD2 (5 bases). Germline CDR1 reads MRHNA; CDR2 reads SNTAGT. This CDR3 spans 15 amino acids. V lost 10 bases, J lost 2 bases, and 17 bases lay in between. CDR3 DNA: TGTGCCACCAGCTTTGAGAGCGGAAACACCGGGGAGCTGTTTTTT. Protein product: CATSFESGNTGELFF.

The genes are TRBV9 and TRBJ2-7, with a possible D match to TRBD1 (5 bases). CDR3 length: 19 amino acids. The V gene lost 0 bases and the J gene lost 0 bases, with 22 bases spanning the gap. The germline CDR1 and CDR2 sequences are SGDLS and YYNGEE. This CDR3 reads CASSVEPTWGIQDSYEQYF. CDR3 bases: TGTGCCAGCAGCGTAGAGCCTACTTGGGGCATCCAGGACTCCTACGAGCAGTACTTC.

The chain carries TRBV29-1 and TRBJ2-7; D not resolved. V lost 7 bases and J lost 7, with 14 bases in between. The CDR3 contains 11 residues. The germline V gene has CDR1 SQVTM and CDR2 ANQGSEA. In DNA form, the CDR3 reads TGCAGCGGTGCCGGGCTTGGGGAGCAGTACTTC. Translating gives CSGAGLGEQYF.

This chain connects TRBV5-1 to TRBJ2-7; 8 bases align to TRBD2. This CDR3 contains 14 residues. With 5 bases clipped from V and 6 bases from J, the junction kept 10 bases outside the gene matches. Germline V lookup: CDR1 SGHRS, CDR2 YFSETQ. The DNA for the CDR3 is TGCGCCAGCAGTATGGGACTAGAGGGCGGCGAGCAGTACTTC. Its translation is CASSMGLEGGEQYF.

This rearrangement joins TRBV5-1 to TRBJ1-1; possible D gene TRBD1, 5 bases. V was shortened by 8 bases and J by 5 bases, with 16 bases between the two germline ends. CDR1 is SGHRS and CDR2 is YFSETQ in the germline V gene. CDR3 length: 13 residues. The CDR3 is CASTGPGATEAFF. The CDR3 DNA reads TGCGCCAGTACGGGACCCGGGGCAACTGAAGCTTTCTTT.

The chain has TRBV7-2 and TRBJ2-1; TRBD2 is a possible D gene (5 bases). Between the trimmed V and J ends, which lost 6 bases and 0 bases, there was a span of 12 bases. CDR1 is SGHTA, CDR2 FQGNSA, per germline. This CDR3 is built from 15 residues. CDR3 nucleotide sequence: TGTGCCAGCAGGATTAGCGCAAGCTCCTACAATGAGCAGTTCTTC. It translates to CASRISASSYNEQFF.

The table lists this clone with a count of one. Written as DNA, the CDR3 is TGTGCCATCAGCCCCGGGATCGGCACAGATACGCAGTATTTT. It translates to CAISPGIGTDTQYF. The rearrangement joins TRBV10-3 to TRBJ2-3, with a tentative D call TRBD2 (5 bases). This CDR3 has 14 amino acids. Per germline, CDR1 ENHRY and CDR2 SYGVKD. Trimming removed 6 bases at V and 1 base at J, with 11 bases between.

The chain is built from TRBV5-6 and TRBJ2-1; 7 bases fit TRBD2. V gave up 3 bases and J gave up 3 bases; unmatched junction bases: 6. The CDR3 has 15 residues. Germline values: CDR1 SGHDT, CDR2 YYEEEE. The CDR3 DNA follows: TGTGCCAGCAGCTCTGTAGCGGGCCTCTACAATGAGCAGTTCTTC. Its translation: CASSSVAGLYNEQFF.

This chain links TRBV15 with TRBJ2-7; tentative D call: TRBD1 (6 bases). The CDR3 length is 14 residues. The V gene's germline CDR1 is LNHNV and CDR2 YYDKDF (reference sequence). V was cut by 1 base and J by 0 bases, with 7 bases left in between. CDR3 protein: CATSRVDSSYEQYF. DNA of the CDR3: TGTGCCACCAGCAGAGTGGACAGCTCCTACGAGCAGTACTTC.

The chain uses TRBV5-6 and TRBJ1-4; D ambiguous. Deletions cut 0 bases from V and 8 bases from J, with 11 bases between. Germline V CDR1 and CDR2: SGHDT, YYEEEE. The CDR3 spans 14 residues. In DNA form, the CDR3 reads TGTGCCAGCAGCTTGGCCCCCCCGGGGGAAAAACTGTTTTTT. Translation gives CASSLAPPGEKLFF.

The chain has TRBV7-2 and TRBJ2-3, with a weak D call TRBD1 (5 bases). The germline CDR1 and CDR2 sequences are SGHTA and FQGNSA. The V gene lost 0 bases and the J gene lost 4 bases, with 17 bases spanning the gap. The CDR3 length is 17 residues. The CDR3 loop is CASSLAHLGWGADTQYF. In nucleotides, the CDR3 is TGTGCCAGCAGCTTAGCGCATCTAGGGTGGGGCGCAGATACGCAGTATTTT.

The chain is built from TRBV28 and TRBJ2-3; 14 bases match TRBD2. The CDR3 covers 16 residues. V lost 6 bases to trimming and J lost 1 base; unmatched junction nucleotides: 3. Per germline, CDR1 MDHEN and CDR2 SYDVKM. CDR3 in amino acids: CASSVGLAGGTDTQYF. The CDR3 DNA reads TGTGCCAGCAGCGTGGGACTAGCGGGAGGCACAGATACGCAGTATTTT.

This chain links TRBV29-1 with TRBJ2-3, with a possible D match to TRBD2 (6 bases). Germline V gene lookup returns CDR1 SQVTM and CDR2 ANQGSEA. The V gene lost 3 bases and the J gene lost 0 bases, with 10 bases spanning the gap. The CDR3 is 14 residues long. The CDR3 region has the DNA TGCAGCGTTGATGGCGGGGCTAGCACAGATACGCAGTATTTT. Translating it yields CSVDGGASTDTQYF.